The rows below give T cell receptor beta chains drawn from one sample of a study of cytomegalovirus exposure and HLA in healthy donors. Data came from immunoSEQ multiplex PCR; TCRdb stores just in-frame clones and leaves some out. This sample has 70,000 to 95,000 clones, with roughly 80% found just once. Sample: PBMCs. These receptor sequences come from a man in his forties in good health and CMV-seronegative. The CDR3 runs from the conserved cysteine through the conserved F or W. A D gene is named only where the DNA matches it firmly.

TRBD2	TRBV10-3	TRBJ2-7	CAIRTGTSGNFPLIGEQYF
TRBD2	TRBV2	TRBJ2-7	CASSEGLAGVSYEQYF
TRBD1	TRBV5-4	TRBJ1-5	CAAGTDGNQPQHF
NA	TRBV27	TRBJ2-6	CASRPGVRFSGANVLTF
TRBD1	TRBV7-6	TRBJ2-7	CASSLEPGQGRHEQYF
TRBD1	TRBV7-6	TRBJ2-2	CASSPDRATGELFF
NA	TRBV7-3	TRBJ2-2	CASSVTGLPGELFF
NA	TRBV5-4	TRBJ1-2	CAMAGAPPNYGYTF
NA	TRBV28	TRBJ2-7	CASSLDTAYEQYF
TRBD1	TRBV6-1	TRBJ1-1	CASSSGTAITEQAFF
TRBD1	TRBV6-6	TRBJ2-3	CASSTRDSEYF
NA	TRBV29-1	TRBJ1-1	CSVVGTGDWTEAFF
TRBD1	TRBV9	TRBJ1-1	CASSEGATEAFF
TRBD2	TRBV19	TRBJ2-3	CASSSGGRATDTQYF
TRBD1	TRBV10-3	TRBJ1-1	CAIRRDRGNTEAFF
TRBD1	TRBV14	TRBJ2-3	CASSQAGTGYPIDTQYF
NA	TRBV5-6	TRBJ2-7	CASSLQGGEQYF
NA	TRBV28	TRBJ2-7	CASIQDQDNEQYF
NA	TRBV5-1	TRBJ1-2	CASSISDAGGGYTF
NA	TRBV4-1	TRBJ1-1	CASSQVIRNTEAFF
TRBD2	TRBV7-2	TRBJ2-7	CASSLGAGFSYEQYF
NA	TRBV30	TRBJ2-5	CAWSVSDPGGTQYF
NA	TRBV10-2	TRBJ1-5	CASSLTGGTGPQHF
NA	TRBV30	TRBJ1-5	CAWKGRSTPQHF
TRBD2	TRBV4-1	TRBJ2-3	CASSPGLGTDTQYF
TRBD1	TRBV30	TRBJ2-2	CAWRPNRGSAGELFF
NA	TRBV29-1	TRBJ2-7	CSVAAGSSYEQYF
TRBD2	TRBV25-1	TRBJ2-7	CASSESGGRVGYEQYF
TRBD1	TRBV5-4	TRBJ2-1	CASSLRDRGPYNEQFF
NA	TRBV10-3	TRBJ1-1	CAISDTGMNTEAFF
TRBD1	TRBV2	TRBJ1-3	CASRQGYSGNTIYF
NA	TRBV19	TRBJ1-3	CASSTKGSGNTIYF
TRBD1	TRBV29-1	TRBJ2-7	CSVGTGDSYEQYF
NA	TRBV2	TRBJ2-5	CASSAGGYSETQYF
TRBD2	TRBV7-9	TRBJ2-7	CASRLSGTSYEQYF
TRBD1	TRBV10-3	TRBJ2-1	CAISHRDRYNEQFF
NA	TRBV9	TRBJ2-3	CASAVAQWTDTQYF
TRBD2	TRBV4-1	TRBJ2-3	CASSHEALAGGLDTQYF
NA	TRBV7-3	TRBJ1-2	CASSRYTGIGYTF
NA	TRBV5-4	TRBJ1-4	CASSSSTGATNEKLFF
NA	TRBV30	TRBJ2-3	CAWSVRLAVPSTDTQYF
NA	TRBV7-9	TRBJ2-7	CASSLQTRRTATYEQYF
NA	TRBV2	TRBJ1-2	CASSVEDLDYGYTF
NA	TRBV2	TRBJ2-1	CASSELAGFYNEQFF
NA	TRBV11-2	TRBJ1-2	CASGANYGYTF
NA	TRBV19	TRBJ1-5	CASSTPPGASGGGSNQPQHF
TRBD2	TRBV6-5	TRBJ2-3	CASSPSGGWTDTQYF
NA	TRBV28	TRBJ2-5	CASSSLGETQYF
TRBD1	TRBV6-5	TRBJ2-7	CASSYSVGQGVYEQYF
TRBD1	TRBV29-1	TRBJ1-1	CSVKKRDSMNTEAFF
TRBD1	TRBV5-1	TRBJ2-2	CASSHGTDYTGELFF
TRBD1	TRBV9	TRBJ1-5	CASSPRGQAETPQHF
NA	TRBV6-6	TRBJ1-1	CASSSTLNTEAFF